This T cell receptor beta chain was recorded in a study of cytomegalovirus exposure and HLA in healthy donors. The PCR ran on 60 Vbeta and 13 Jbeta primers. Assay used: immunoSEQ multiplex PCR; TCRdb lists only in-frame clones, some missing. The table has 150,000 or so clones, approximately 80% seen once. Looked up from germline, CDR1 is SGHAT and CDR2 is FQNNGV. CDR3 length equals 18 residues. Trimming removed 7 bases from V and 0 bases from J; junction bases left unmatched: 11. The chain is built from TRBV11-2 and TRBJ2-3; TRBD2 agrees at 12 bases. Sequences were obtained from PBMCs. The origin of this receptor is a woman between 40 and 55 years old in good health and CMV-seronegative. The CDR3 DNA follows: TGTGCCAGCATTTCCGGGACTAGCGGGTACTTTAGCACAGATACGCAGTATTTT. It specifies CASISGTSGYFSTDTQYF.